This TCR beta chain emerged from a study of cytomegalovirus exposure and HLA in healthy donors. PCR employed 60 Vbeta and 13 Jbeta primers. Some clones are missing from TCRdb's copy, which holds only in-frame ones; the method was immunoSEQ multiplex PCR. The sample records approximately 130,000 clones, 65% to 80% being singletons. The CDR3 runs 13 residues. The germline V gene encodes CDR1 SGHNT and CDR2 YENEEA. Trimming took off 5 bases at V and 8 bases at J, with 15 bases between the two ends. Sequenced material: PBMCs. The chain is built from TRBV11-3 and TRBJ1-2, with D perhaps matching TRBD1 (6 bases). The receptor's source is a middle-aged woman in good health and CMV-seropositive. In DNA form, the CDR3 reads TGTGCCAGCAGCACAGCGGGGGGCAAAGGCTACACCTTC. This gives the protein CASSTAGGKGYTF. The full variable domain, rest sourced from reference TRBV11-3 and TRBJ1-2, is EAGVVQSPRYKIIEKKQPVAFWCNPISGHNTLYWYLQNLGQGPELLIRYENEEAVDDSQLPKDRFSAERLKGVDSTLKIQPAELGDSAVYLCASSTAGGKGYTFGSGTRLTVV.